This is a list of T cell receptor beta chains from one sample in a study of blood T cell repertoires in COVID-19. Generated by immunoSEQ multiplex PCR, the TCRdb table keeps only in-frame clones and is missing some. This sample has about 51,000 clones, with approximately 86% found just once. Sequencing used peripheral blood. These receptors all stem from a man between 60 and 75 years old with acute or convalescent COVID-19. CDR3s include the opening cysteine and the closing phenylalanine or tryptophan. Each record gives: D gene, J gene, CDR3 length, V gene, clone size, CDR3 protein, CDR3 DNA. A D gene is named only where the DNA matches it firmly. Rows give clone size only sometimes, using once, few, many, or a class for an expanded clone.

D gene: NA; J gene: TRBJ2-3; CDR3 length: 10; V gene: TRBV10-3; clone size: NA; CDR3 protein: CATSEYTQYF; CDR3 DNA: TGTGCCACCTCGGAGTATACGCAGTATTTT
D gene: TRBD2; J gene: TRBJ2-5; CDR3 length: 16; V gene: TRBV4-3; clone size: NA; CDR3 protein: CASSQGLAGQRGTQYF; CDR3 DNA: TGCGCCAGCAGCCAAGGACTAGCGGGTCAACGAGGGACCCAGTACTTC
D gene: TRBD1; J gene: TRBJ1-2; CDR3 length: 17; V gene: TRBV27; clone size: NA; CDR3 protein: CASSLRGGQGIPYGYTF; CDR3 DNA: TGTGCCAGCAGTTTACGGGGGGGACAGGGGATACCCTATGGCTACACCTTC
D gene: NA; J gene: TRBJ1-2; CDR3 length: 15; V gene: TRBV19; clone size: NA; CDR3 protein: CASKRGRLAGYGYTF; CDR3 DNA: TGTGCCAGTAAGCGGGGCCGGCTCGCCGGCTATGGCTACACCTTC
D gene: NA; J gene: TRBJ2-3; CDR3 length: 14; V gene: TRBV2; clone size: NA; CDR3 protein: CASSVLERTDTQYF; CDR3 DNA: TGTGCCAGCAGCGTCCTAGAAAGGACAGATACGCAGTATTTT
D gene: NA; J gene: TRBJ1-2; CDR3 length: 14; V gene: TRBV9; clone size: NA; CDR3 protein: CASSSQRAAYGYTF; CDR3 DNA: TGTGCCAGCAGCTCCCAGCGGGCAGCCTATGGCTACACCTTC
D gene: TRBD1; J gene: TRBJ2-5; CDR3 length: 15; V gene: TRBV15; clone size: NA; CDR3 protein: CATSRAGTVRETQYF; CDR3 DNA: TGTGCCACCAGCCGAGCTGGGACAGTCCGGGAGACCCAGTACTTC
D gene: TRBD2; J gene: TRBJ2-1; CDR3 length: 15; V gene: TRBV2; clone size: NA; CDR3 protein: CASSGVLAGVNEQFF; CDR3 DNA: TGTGCCAGCAGTGGCGTCCTAGCGGGGGTAAATGAGCAGTTCTTC
D gene: NA; J gene: TRBJ2-1; CDR3 length: 15; V gene: TRBV4-3; clone size: NA; CDR3 protein: CASSQDNRNYNEQFF; CDR3 DNA: TGCGCCAGCAGCCAAGACAACAGAAACTACAATGAGCAGTTCTTC
D gene: TRBD1; J gene: TRBJ2-3; CDR3 length: 18; V gene: TRBV7-9; clone size: NA; CDR3 protein: CASSPGPARGKSTDTQYF; CDR3 DNA: TGTGCCAGCAGCCCCGGCCCGGCCAGGGGGAAAAGCACAGATACGCAGTATTTT
D gene: NA; J gene: TRBJ1-1; CDR3 length: 13; V gene: TRBV4-1; clone size: NA; CDR3 protein: CASSQDPYTEAFF; CDR3 DNA: TGCGCCAGCAGCCAAGACCCGTACACTGAAGCTTTCTTT
D gene: NA; J gene: TRBJ1-2; CDR3 length: 14; V gene: TRBV5-1; clone size: once; CDR3 protein: CASSLDGGSNGYTF; CDR3 DNA: TGCGCCAGCAGCTTGGATGGCGGATCCAATGGCTACACCTTC
D gene: NA; J gene: TRBJ2-5; CDR3 length: 15; V gene: TRBV5-4; clone size: NA; CDR3 protein: CASSPTGGVEETQYF; CDR3 DNA: TGTGCCAGCAGCCCAACGGGCGGGGTGGAGGAGACCCAGTACTTC
D gene: NA; J gene: TRBJ1-5; CDR3 length: 13; V gene: TRBV6-2/TRBV6-3; clone size: few; CDR3 protein: CASSYSRGQPQHF; CDR3 DNA: TGTGCCAGCAGTTACAGCAGGGGTCAGCCCCAGCATTTT
D gene: TRBD1; J gene: TRBJ1-2; CDR3 length: 15; V gene: TRBV7-3; clone size: NA; CDR3 protein: CASSKTGAPNYGYTF; CDR3 DNA: TGTGCCAGCAGCAAAACAGGGGCTCCGAACTATGGCTACACCTTC
D gene: NA; J gene: TRBJ1-3; CDR3 length: 14; V gene: TRBV6-5; clone size: NA; CDR3 protein: CASRLGGSGNTIYF; CDR3 DNA: TGTGCCAGCAGGCTCGGGGGCTCTGGAAACACCATATATTTT
D gene: TRBD1; J gene: TRBJ2-7; CDR3 length: 14; V gene: TRBV19; clone size: NA; CDR3 protein: CASSKGQGTYEQYF; CDR3 DNA: TGTGCCAGTAGTAAAGGACAGGGGACCTACGAGCAGTACTTC
D gene: TRBD1; J gene: TRBJ1-2; CDR3 length: 14; V gene: TRBV6-1; clone size: NA; CDR3 protein: CASSDRGRDYGYTF; CDR3 DNA: TGTGCCAGCAGTGACAGGGGGCGCGACTATGGCTACACCTTC
D gene: TRBD2; J gene: TRBJ2-1; CDR3 length: 16; V gene: TRBV7-6; clone size: medium-sized; CDR3 protein: CASSATSGGSYNEQFF; CDR3 DNA: TGTGCCAGCAGCGCAACTAGCGGGGGCTCCTACAATGAGCAGTTCTTC